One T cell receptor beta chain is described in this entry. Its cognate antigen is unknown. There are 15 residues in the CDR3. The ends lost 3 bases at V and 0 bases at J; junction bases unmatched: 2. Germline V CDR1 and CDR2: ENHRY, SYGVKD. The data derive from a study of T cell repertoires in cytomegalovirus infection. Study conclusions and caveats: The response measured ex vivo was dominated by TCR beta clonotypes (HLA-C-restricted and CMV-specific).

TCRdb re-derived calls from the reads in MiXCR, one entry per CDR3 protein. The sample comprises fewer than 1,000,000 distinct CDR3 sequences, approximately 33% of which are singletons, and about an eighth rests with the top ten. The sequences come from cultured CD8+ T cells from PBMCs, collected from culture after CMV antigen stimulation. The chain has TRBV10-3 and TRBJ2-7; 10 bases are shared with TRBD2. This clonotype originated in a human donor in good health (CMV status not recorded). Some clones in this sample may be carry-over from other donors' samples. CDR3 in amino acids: CAISDLAGDSYEQYF. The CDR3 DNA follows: TGTGCCATCAGTGATCTAGCGGGGGACTCCTACGAGCAGTACTTC.